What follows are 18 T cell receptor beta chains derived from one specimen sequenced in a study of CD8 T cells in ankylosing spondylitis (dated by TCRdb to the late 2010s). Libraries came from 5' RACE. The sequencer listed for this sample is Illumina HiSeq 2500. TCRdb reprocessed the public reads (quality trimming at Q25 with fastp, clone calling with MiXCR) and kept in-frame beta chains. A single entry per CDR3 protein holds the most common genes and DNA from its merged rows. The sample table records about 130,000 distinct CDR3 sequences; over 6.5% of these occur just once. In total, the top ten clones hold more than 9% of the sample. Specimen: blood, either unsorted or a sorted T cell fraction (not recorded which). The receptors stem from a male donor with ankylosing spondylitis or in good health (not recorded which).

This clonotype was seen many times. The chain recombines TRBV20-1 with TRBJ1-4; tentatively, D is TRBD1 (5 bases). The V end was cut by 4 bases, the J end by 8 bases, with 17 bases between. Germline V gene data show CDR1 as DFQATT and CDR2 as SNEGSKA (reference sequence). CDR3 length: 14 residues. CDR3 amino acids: CSAIFVQGNEKLFF. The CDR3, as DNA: TGCAGTGCTATTTTTGTCCAGGGCAACGAAAAACTGTTTTTT.

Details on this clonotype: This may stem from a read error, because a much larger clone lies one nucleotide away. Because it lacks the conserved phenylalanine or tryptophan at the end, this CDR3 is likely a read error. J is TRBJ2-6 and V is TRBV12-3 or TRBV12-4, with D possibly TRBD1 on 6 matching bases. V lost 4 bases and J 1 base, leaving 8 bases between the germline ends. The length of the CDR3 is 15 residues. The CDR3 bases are TGTGCCAGCAGTTCAGGGGTGTCTGGGGCCAACGTCCTGACTTCC. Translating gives CASSSGVSGANVLTS.

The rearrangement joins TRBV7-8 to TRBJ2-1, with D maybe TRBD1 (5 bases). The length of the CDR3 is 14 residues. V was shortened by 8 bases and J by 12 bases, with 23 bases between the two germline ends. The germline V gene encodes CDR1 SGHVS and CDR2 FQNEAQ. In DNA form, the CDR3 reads TGTGCCAGCCTAAAAAGGGGTGAGCTACGGGTGCAGTTCTTC. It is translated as CASLKRGELRVQFF.

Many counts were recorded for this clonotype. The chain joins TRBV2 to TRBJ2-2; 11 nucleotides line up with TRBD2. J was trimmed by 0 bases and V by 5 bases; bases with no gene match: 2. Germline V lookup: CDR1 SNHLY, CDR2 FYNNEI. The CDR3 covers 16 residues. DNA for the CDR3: TGTGCCAGCAGTCCACTAGCGGGAGCGAACACCGGGGAGCTGTTTTTT. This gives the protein CASSPLAGANTGELFF.

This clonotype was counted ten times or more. The CDR3 sequence is CSVVRGYEQYF. CDR3 nucleotide sequence: TGCAGCGTTGTTAGGGGCTACGAGCAGTACTTC. The chain is built from TRBV29-1 and TRBJ2-7; possible D gene TRBD1, 5 bases. Trimming removed 4 bases from V and 3 bases from J, with 7 bases in between. There are 11 residues in the CDR3. The germline V gene encodes CDR1 SQVTM and CDR2 ANQGSEA.

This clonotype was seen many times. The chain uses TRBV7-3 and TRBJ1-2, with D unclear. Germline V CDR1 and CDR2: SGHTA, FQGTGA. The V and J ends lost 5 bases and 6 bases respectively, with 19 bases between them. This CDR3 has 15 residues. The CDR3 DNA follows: TGTGCCAGCAGCCCTGAAATGGCCGCGGGTCATGGCTACACCTTC. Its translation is CASSPEMAAGHGYTF.

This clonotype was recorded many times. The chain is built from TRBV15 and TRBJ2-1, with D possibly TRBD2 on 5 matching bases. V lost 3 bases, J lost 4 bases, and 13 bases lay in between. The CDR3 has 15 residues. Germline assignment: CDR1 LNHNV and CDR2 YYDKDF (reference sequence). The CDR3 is CATSRERQLYNEQFF. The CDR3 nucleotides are TGTGCCACCAGCAGGGAGCGGCAACTTTACAATGAGCAGTTCTTC.

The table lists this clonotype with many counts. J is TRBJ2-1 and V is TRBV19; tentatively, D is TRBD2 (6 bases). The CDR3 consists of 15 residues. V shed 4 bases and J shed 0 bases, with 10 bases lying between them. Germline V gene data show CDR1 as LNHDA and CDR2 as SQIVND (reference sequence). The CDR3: CASSTQGGSYNEQFF. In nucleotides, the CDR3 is TGTGCCAGTAGTACCCAGGGAGGCTCCTACAATGAGCAGTTCTTC.

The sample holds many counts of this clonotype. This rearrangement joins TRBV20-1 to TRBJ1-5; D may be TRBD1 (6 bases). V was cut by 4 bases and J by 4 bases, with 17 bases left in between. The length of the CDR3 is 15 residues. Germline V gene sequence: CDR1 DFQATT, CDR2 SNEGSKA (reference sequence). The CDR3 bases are TGCAGTGCTACCCTATTAGGGGGACCAAATCAGCCCCAGCATTTT. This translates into CSATLLGGPNQPQHF.

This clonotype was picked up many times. The CDR3 sequence is CASSLKREVNTGELFF. DNA for the CDR3: TGTGCCAGCAGCTTGAAGAGGGAGGTCAACACCGGGGAGCTGTTTTTT. The V and J genes are TRBV5-4 and TRBJ2-2; D perhaps matches TRBD2 (6 bases). The CDR3 runs 16 residues. Germline V lookup: CDR1 SGHNT, CDR2 YYREEE (reference sequence). Deletions cut 1 base from V and 2 bases from J, with 12 bases between.

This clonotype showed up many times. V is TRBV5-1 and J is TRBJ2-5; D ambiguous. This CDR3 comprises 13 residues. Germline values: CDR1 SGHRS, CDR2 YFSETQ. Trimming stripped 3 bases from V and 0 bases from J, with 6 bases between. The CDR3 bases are TGCGCCAGCAGCTCTGCCTACCAAGAGACCCAGTACTTC. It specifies CASSSAYQETQYF. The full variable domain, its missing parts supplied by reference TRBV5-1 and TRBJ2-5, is KAGVTQTPRYLIKTRGQQVTLSCSPISGHRSVSWYQQTPGQGLQFLFEYFSETQRNKGNFPGRFSGRQFSNSRSEMNVSTLELGDSALYLCASSSAYQETQYFGPGTRLLVL.

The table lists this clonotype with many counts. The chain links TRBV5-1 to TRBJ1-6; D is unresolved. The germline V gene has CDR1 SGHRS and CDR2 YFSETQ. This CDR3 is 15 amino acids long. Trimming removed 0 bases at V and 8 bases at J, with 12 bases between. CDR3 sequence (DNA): TGCGCCAGCAGCTTGGGGCCCCCGGGCGATTCACCCCTCCACTTT. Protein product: CASSLGPPGDSPLHF.

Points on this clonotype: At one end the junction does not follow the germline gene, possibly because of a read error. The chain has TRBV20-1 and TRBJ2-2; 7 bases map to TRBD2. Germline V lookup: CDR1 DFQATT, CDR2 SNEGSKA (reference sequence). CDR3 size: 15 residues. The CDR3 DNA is TGCAGTGCTAGGTGGGGAGGGCTCGCCACCGGGGAGCTGTTCTTT. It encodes CSARWGGLATGELFF.

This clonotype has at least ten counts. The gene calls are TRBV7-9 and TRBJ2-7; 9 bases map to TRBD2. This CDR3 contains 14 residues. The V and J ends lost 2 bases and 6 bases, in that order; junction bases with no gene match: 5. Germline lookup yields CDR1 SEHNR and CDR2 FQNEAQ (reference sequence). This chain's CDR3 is CASSLRGLAPEQYF. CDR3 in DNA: TGTGCCAGCAGCTTAAGGGGACTAGCACCCGAGCAGTACTTC.

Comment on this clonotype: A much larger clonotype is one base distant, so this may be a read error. The DNA for the CDR3 is TGTGCCAGCAACGACGGGCCCTACAATGAGCAGTTCTTC. This sequence encodes CASNDGPYNEQFF. This chain connects TRBV12-3 or TRBV12-4 to TRBJ2-1; D unresolved. Deletions cut 7 bases from V and 2 bases from J, with 9 bases between. The CDR3 totals 13 residues.

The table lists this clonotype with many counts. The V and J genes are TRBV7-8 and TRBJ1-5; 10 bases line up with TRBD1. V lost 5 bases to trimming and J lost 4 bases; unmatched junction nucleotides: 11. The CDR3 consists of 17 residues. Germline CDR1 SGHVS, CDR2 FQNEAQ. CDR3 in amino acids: CASSPRTGGPPNQPQHF. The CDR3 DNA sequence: TGTGCCAGCAGCCCCAGGACAGGGGGTCCGCCGAATCAGCCCCAGCATTTT.

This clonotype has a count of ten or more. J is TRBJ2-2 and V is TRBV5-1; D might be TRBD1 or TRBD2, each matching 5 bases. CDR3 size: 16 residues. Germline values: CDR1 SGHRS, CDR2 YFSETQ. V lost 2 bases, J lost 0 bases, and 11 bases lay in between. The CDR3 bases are TGCGCCAGCAGCTTCGCCGGGACCGCGAACACCGGGGAGCTGTTTTTT. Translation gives CASSFAGTANTGELFF.

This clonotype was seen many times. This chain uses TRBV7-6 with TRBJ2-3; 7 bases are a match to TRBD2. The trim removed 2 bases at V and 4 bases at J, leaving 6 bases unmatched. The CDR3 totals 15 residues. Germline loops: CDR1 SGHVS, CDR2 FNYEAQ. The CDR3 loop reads CASSLQARESDTQYF. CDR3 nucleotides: TGTGCCAGCAGCTTACAGGCGCGGGAGTCAGATACGCAGTATTTT. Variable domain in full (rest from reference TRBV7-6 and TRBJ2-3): GAGVSQSPRYKVTKRGQDVALRCDPISGHVSLYWYRQALGQGPEFLTYFNYEAQQDKSGLPNDRFSAERPEGSISTLTIQRTEQRDSAMYRCASSLQARESDTQYFGPGTRLTVL.